This T cell receptor beta chain was recorded in a study of T cells in Graves' hyperthyroidism and ophthalmopathy. Study-level results: Ophthalmopathy and stable hyperthyroidism were separated by a 13 V-J model. Most thyroid clonotypes with frequency above 0.001 were detected in blood. Onset of ophthalmopathy came a median approximately 6.8 months after the model predicted it.

Those patients with uncontrolled infection, other autoimmune disease, pregnancy or lactation were excluded. The germline V gene has CDR1 LNHDA and CDR2 SQIVND (reference sequence). CDR3 length: 15 amino acids. The ends were cut back, 3 bases at V and 6 bases at J, with 15 bases in the middle. This clonotype was counted many times. The target antigen is unknown. Amplified TCR beta CDR3 regions came from RNA transcripts. An initial round of RT-PCR targeting the TCR CDR3 relied on the HTBI primer set. TCRdb redid the calling of the multiplex PCR reads with MiXCR, one entry per CDR3 protein. This table holds around 600,000 distinct CDR3 sequences, about 14% found once.

The chain combines TRBV19 with TRBJ1-5; D unresolved. Sequencing input: blood. This clonotype was sampled from a woman between 50 and 59 years old with Graves' ophthalmopathy. The CDR3: CASSIERSRGQPQHF. CDR3 DNA sequence: TGTGCCAGTAGTATCGAACGGTCACGGGGTCAGCCCCAGCATTTT.